Listed here are 24 T cell receptor beta chains from one sample, sequenced in a study of human T cells and chemical hapten exposure. Regarding time point: patch test 1, 2 weeks after DPC sensitization. Treatment meaning: therapeutic diphenylcyclopropenone sensitization with weekly scalp DPC. TCRdb recomputed calls from the RACE reads with MiXCR, one row per CDR3 protein. The sample includes tens of thousands of distinct CDR3 sequences, over 9.5% of them seen just once. Material: whole blood, obtained in connection with sensitization to the hapten diphenylcyclopropenone (DPC). The receptors stem from a man aged 40-55 years with alopecia areata. Some clones in this sample may be carry-over from other donors' samples.

This clonotype was counted only a few times. J is TRBJ2-5 and V is TRBV7-9; D unclear. The length of the CDR3 is 14 residues. Germline V gene sequence: CDR1 SEHNR, CDR2 FQNEAQ (reference sequence). Between the trimmed V and J ends, which lost 2 bases and 4 bases, there was a span of 11 bases. Here the CDR3 DNA reads TGTGCCAGCAGCTTATCCGGATATCGAGAGACCCAGTACTTC. The encoded protein is CASSLSGYRETQYF.

This clonotype was seen only a few times. V is TRBV3-1 and J is TRBJ2-3; the match to TRBD1 covers 7 bases. Germline CDR1 is LGHDT and CDR2 is YNNKEL (reference sequence). The CDR3 is 15 residues long. V gave up 2 bases and J gave up 2 bases; unmatched junction bases: 4. This CDR3 is CASSQMGQNTDTQYF. In DNA form, the CDR3 reads TGTGCCAGCAGCCAAATGGGACAGAACACAGATACGCAGTATTTT.

Only a few counts were recorded for this clonotype. V gene TRBV7-8 combines with J gene TRBJ1-2; D not certain. CDR1 is SGHVS, CDR2 FQNEAQ, per germline. The CDR3 has 15 residues. Trimming left V 3 bases short and J 2 bases short, with 13 bases between. This chain's CDR3 is CASSLLPEVNYGYTF. CDR3 in DNA: TGTGCCAGCAGCTTGCTACCCGAGGTCAACTATGGCTACACCTTC.

This chain joins TRBV29-1 and TRBJ2-7, with 7 positions matching TRBD2. V lost 5 bases, J lost 3 bases, and 1 base stayed unmatched. Germline V gene lookup returns CDR1 SQVTM and CDR2 ANQGSEA. The CDR3 runs 11 residues. The CDR3 coding sequence is TGCAGCGTTACTAGCGACTACGAGCAGTACGTC. Translating gives CSVTSDYEQYV.

The chain recombines TRBV20-1 with TRBJ2-2; 8 bases match TRBD2. The CDR3 is 17 amino acids. V was pared by 0 bases and J by 2 bases, with 8 bases of the junction left unmatched. Germline V lookup: CDR1 DFQATT, CDR2 SNEGSKA (reference sequence). CDR3 nucleotides: TGCAGTGCTAGAGATTCGTGGCTAGCGGGCAACACCGGGGAGCTGTTTTTT. This gives the protein CSARDSWLAGNTGELFF.

This clonotype has at least ten counts. CDR3 amino acids: CAWSAGVDQPQHF. In nucleotides, the CDR3 is TGTGCCTGGAGTGCGGGGGTGGATCAGCCCCAGCATTTT. The gene calls are TRBV30 and TRBJ1-5; possible D gene TRBD1, 5 bases. The germline V gene encodes CDR1 GTSNPN and CDR2 SVGIG (reference sequence). This CDR3 spans 13 amino acids. The V end was cut by 1 base, the J end by 5 bases, with 9 bases between.

The chain is built from TRBV21-1 and TRBJ2-7; the table's D call, TRBD2, has no DNA check behind it. TRBV21-1 is a pseudogene segment. This CDR3 is built from 17 residues. The CDR3 is CASSKENEAGPRYEQYF. CDR3 in DNA: TGTGCCAGCAGCAAAGAGAACGAGGCAGGGCCAAGATACGAGCAGTACTTC.

The sample holds many counts of this clonotype. This sequence joins TRBV5-5 and TRBJ2-7, with D possibly matching TRBD2 (6 bases). The CDR3 has 15 amino acids. Trimming left V 5 bases short and J 0 bases short, with 15 bases between. Germline V CDR1 and CDR2: SGHKS, YYEKEE (reference sequence). CDR3 nucleotide sequence: TGTGCCAGCAGTCTGGAGGGCTGGGGCTCCTACGAGCAGTACTTC. Amino acid sequence: CASSLEGWGSYEQYF.

The chain carries TRBV16 and TRBJ1-2, with a weak D call TRBD1 (5 bases). CDR3 length: 15 amino acids. In germline, CDR1 is KGHSY, CDR2 FQNENV. The V end was cut by 2 bases, the J end by 7 bases, with 17 bases between. The CDR3 is CASSQRAGLSVGYTF. The CDR3 DNA follows: TGTGCCAGCAGCCAAAGGGCAGGGCTTTCGGTTGGCTACACCTTC.

The table lists this clonotype with many counts. The CDR3 protein is CSVGLLDRGLDTQYF. The CDR3 nucleotides are TGCAGCGTTGGGCTTTTGGACAGGGGGCTAGATACGCAGTATTTT. The rearrangement joins TRBV29-1 to TRBJ2-3, with 11 bases lining up with TRBD1. Trimming at V came to 4 bases and at J to 5 bases, leaving 8 bases not matched to a gene. The CDR3 sequence is 15 residues long. Germline assignment: CDR1 SQVTM and CDR2 ANQGSEA.

The chain combines TRBV19 with TRBJ2-1; 10 bases are shared with TRBD2. Germline trimming cut 6 bases from V and 6 bases from J; bases unmatched to any gene: 8. This CDR3 comprises 15 residues. CDR1 is LNHDA, CDR2 SQIVND, per germline (reference sequence). The CDR3 loop reads CASRLAGPPGNEQFF. The CDR3 region has the DNA TGTGCCAGTAGACTAGCGGGACCACCCGGCAATGAGCAGTTCTTC. Variable domain in full (rest from reference TRBV19 and TRBJ2-1): DGGITQSPKYLFRKEGQNVTLSCEQNLNHDAMYWYRQDPGQGLRLIYYSQIVNDFQKGDIAEGYSVSREKKESFPLTVTSAQKNPTAFYLCASRLAGPPGNEQFFGPGTRLTVL.

This chain joins TRBV5-1 and TRBJ2-1, with 12 bases fitting TRBD2. V lost 9 bases to trimming and J lost 5 bases; unmatched junction nucleotides: 9. The CDR3 has 15 residues. The germline V gene encodes CDR1 SGHRS and CDR2 YFSETQ. CDR3 coding DNA: TGCGCCACCTCGACTAGCGGGAGAACCGACAATGAGCAGTTCTTC. Translated: CATSTSGRTDNEQFF.

This clonotype was counted ten times or more. V usage is TRBV24-1 and J usage is TRBJ2-1; D is undetermined. The CDR3 runs 13 residues. Trimming removed 5 bases at V and 5 bases at J, with 9 bases between. Germline CDR1 reads KGHDR; CDR2 reads SFDVKD. CDR3 in amino acids: CATSGTFNNEQFF. The CDR3 bases are TGTGCCACCAGTGGGACCTTCAACAATGAGCAGTTCTTC.

The chain is built from TRBV5-4 and TRBJ2-1, with TRBD1 matching over 9 bases. This CDR3 spans 14 amino acids. The ends lost 4 bases at V and 6 bases at J; junction bases unmatched: 5. Germline lookup yields CDR1 SGHNT and CDR2 YYREEE (reference sequence). The CDR3 nucleotides are TGTGCCAGCAGCGGGACAGGGTTCGGCAATGAGCAGTTCTTC. It specifies CASSGTGFGNEQFF.

This clonotype was seen a few times. This chain uses TRBV5-4 with TRBJ2-6; D may correspond to TRBD1 or TRBD2 (6 bases each). Germline V gene data show CDR1 as SGHNT and CDR2 as YYREEE (reference sequence). Trimming cost V 4 bases and J 0 bases, with 14 bases left between them. This CDR3 region has 17 residues. The CDR3 region is CASSAAKGGSGANVLTF. CDR3 nucleotides: TGTGCCAGCAGCGCCGCTAAGGGGGGCTCTGGGGCCAACGTCCTGACTTTC.

The V and J genes are TRBV7-9 and TRBJ2-3, with a tentative D call TRBD2 (5 bases). Per the germline V gene, CDR1 is SEHNR and CDR2 is FQNEAQ (reference sequence). The CDR3 length is 14 residues. V dropped 5 bases and J dropped 1 base, with 10 bases sitting between them. As DNA, the CDR3 is TGTGCCAGCAGCGACAATAGCGGCACAGATACGCAGTATTTT. It codes for CASSDNSGTDTQYF.

The chain joins TRBV27 to TRBJ2-3; D ambiguous. This CDR3 has 13 amino acids. Germline CDR1 is MNHEY and CDR2 is SMNVEV (reference sequence). Trimming pared 6 bases from V and 1 base from J, leaving 8 bases between. CDR3 region: CASRDTGTDTQYF. CDR3 DNA sequence: TGTGCCAGCAGAGATACAGGCACAGATACGCAGTATTTT.

There are a few counts of this clonotype. The rearrangement joins TRBV14 to TRBJ2-1, with 8 bases aligning to TRBD2. The germline CDR1 and CDR2 sequences are SGHDN and FVKESK. V gave up 4 bases and J gave up 0 bases; unmatched junction bases: 2. This CDR3 has 15 amino acids. In DNA form, the CDR3 reads TGTGCCAGCAGCCGCGGGACTAGCTCCTACAATGAGCAGTTCTTC. The encoded protein is CASSRGTSSYNEQFF.

This clonotype was seen repeatedly, ten times or more. The chain uses TRBV11-2 and TRBJ2-5, with 9 bases lining up with TRBD1. This CDR3 contains 16 residues. Germline values: CDR1 SGHAT, CDR2 FQNNGV. Trimming at V came to 2 bases and at J to 3 bases, leaving 7 bases not matched to a gene. CDR3 nucleotide sequence: TGTGCCAGCAGCTTATGGTCCGGACAGGGGAAAGAGACCCAGTACTTC. Translated, it gives CASSLWSGQGKETQYF.

This clonotype occurred many times. This rearrangement joins TRBV20-1 to TRBJ1-5, with a possible D match to TRBD1 (6 bases). CDR1 DFQATT and CDR2 SNEGSKA come from the germline V gene (reference sequence). There are 17 residues in the CDR3. Between the trimmed V and J ends, which lost 1 base and 6 bases, there was a span of 22 bases. CDR3 residues: CSARGRTGLAGVQPQHF. CDR3 in DNA: TGCAGTGCTAGAGGAAGAACGGGATTGGCAGGGGTTCAGCCCCAGCATTTT.

The chain carries TRBV5-1 and TRBJ2-5, with 11 bases fitting TRBD2. The CDR3 length is 16 residues. Germline V gene lookup returns CDR1 SGHRS and CDR2 YFSETQ. Trimming removed 0 bases from V and 2 bases from J; junction bases left unmatched: 3. The CDR3 DNA sequence: TGCGCCAGCAGCTTGGGACTAGCGGGGTCACAAGAGACCCAGTACTTC. This translates into CASSLGLAGSQETQYF. The full variable domain, rest sourced from reference TRBV5-1 and TRBJ2-5, is KAGVTQTPRYLIKTRGQQVTLSCSPISGHRSVSWYQQTPGQGLQFLFEYFSETQRNKGNFPGRFSGRQFSNSRSEMNVSTLELGDSALYLCASSLGLAGSQETQYFGPGTRLLVL.

This clonotype has only a few counts. This chain links TRBV29-1 with TRBJ2-3; a possible D gene is TRBD2 (6 bases). V was clipped by 8 bases and J by 0 bases, with 15 bases between them. There are 14 residues in the CDR3. In germline, CDR1 is SQVTM, CDR2 ANQGSEA. As DNA, the CDR3 is TGCAGCTCGGCGGCTAGCGTTAGCACAGATACGCAGTATTTT. Protein: CSSAASVSTDTQYF.

This clonotype was seen ten or more times. This chain joins TRBV5-4 and TRBJ1-1; D unresolved. Germline CDR1 is SGHNT and CDR2 is YYREEE (reference sequence). The CDR3 is 13 residues long. V dropped 4 bases and J dropped 0 bases, with 7 bases sitting between them. The CDR3 protein is CASSATVNTEAFF. The CDR3, as DNA: TGTGCCAGCAGCGCTACAGTGAACACTGAAGCTTTCTTT.

Notes on this clonotype: At one end the junction does not follow the germline gene, possibly because of a read error. The V gene is TRBV7-2, the J gene TRBJ2-1; D possibly corresponds to TRBD2 (7 bases). Germline V gene lookup returns CDR1 SGHTA and CDR2 FQGNSA. The CDR3 is made up of 12 amino acids. CDR3 loop: CASSPTRGGGIF. DNA for the CDR3: TGTGCCAGCAGCCCAACGAGGGGGGGCGGGATCTTC.